Listed below are T cell receptor beta chains from one sample, sequenced in a study of Graves' ophthalmopathy and Graves' hyperthyroidism. One entry per CDR3 protein results from TCRdb running MiXCR on the multiplex PCR reads. The sample has about 400,000 distinct CDR3 sequences, around 20% seen once; the top ten hold around 3%. Sequenced sample: peripheral blood. These receptors were obtained from a woman under 30 with stable Graves' hyperthyroidism. CDR3s include the opening cysteine and the closing phenylalanine or tryptophan. The D gene is left open where the match is weak. Clone size is given for some rows only: seen once, a few or many times, or a class if the clone is expanded.

CASRIVGRETQYF | TGTGCCAGCCGGATTGTGGGGAGGGAGACCCAGTACTTC | - | TRBJ2-5 | many | TRBV7-9 | 13
CAISVKGPGETQYF | TGTGCCATCAGTGTGAAAGGTCCGGGGGAGACCCAGTACTTC | - | TRBJ2-5 | many | TRBV10-3 | 14
CASSSPKAGPIQYF | TGTGCCAGCAGCTCCCCGAAAGCGGGGCCCATTCAGTACTTC | TRBD2 | TRBJ2-4 | - | TRBV7-2 | 14
CASSYGLRQPQHF | TGTGCCAGCAGTTACGGCCTTCGTCAGCCCCAGCATTTT | - | TRBJ1-5 | many | TRBV6-5 | 13
CASSPARGLARDQNTGELFF | TGCGCCAGCAGCCCTGCCCGGGGGCTAGCGAGAGACCAGAACACCGGGGAGCTGTTTTTT | - | TRBJ2-2 | many | TRBV5-1 | 20
CSARTSYSGNTIYF | TGCAGTGCTAGAACGAGTTACTCTGGAAACACCATATATTTT | - | TRBJ1-3 | - | TRBV20-1 | 14
CASSLARDRVVGGYTF | TGTGCCAGCAGTTTAGCTCGGGACAGGGTGGTAGGTGGCTACACCTTC | TRBD1 | TRBJ1-2 | many | TRBV12-3/TRBV12-4 | 16
CATSDLPAWGRETQYF | TGTGCCACCAGTGATTTACCGGCCTGGGGGAGGGAGACCCAGTACTTC | - | TRBJ2-5 | many | TRBV24-1 | 16
CASSSHRVSTGELFF | TGTGCCAGTAGTTCCCACAGGGTTAGCACCGGGGAGCTGTTTTTT | - | TRBJ2-2 | many | TRBV19 | 15
CASSPNLRTKESFF | TGTGCCAGCAGTCCCAATCTCCGGACCAAGGAGTCTTTCTTT | - | TRBJ1-1 | many | TRBV27 | 14
CASKDWSGANTGELFF | TGTGCCAGTAAAGACTGGAGCGGGGCGAACACCGGGGAGCTGTTTTTT | TRBD2 | TRBJ2-2 | few | TRBV19 | 16
CASSERASFGELFF | TGTGCCAGCAGTGAACGGGCTAGCTTCGGGGAGCTGTTTTTT | - | TRBJ2-2 | - | TRBV6-1 | 14
CASSQKAGGFKNIKYF | TGTGCCAGCAGTCAAAAAGCGGGAGGATTCAAAAACATTAAGTACTTC | TRBD2 | TRBJ2-4 | few | TRBV12-3/TRBV12-4 | 16
CSARGGREETQYF | TGCAGTGCTAGAGGAGGCAGGGAGGAGACCCAGTACTTC | - | TRBJ2-5 | - | TRBV20-1 | 13
CAWSDELNNQPQHF | TGTGCCTGGAGTGATGAACTGAACAATCAGCCCCAGCATTTT | - | TRBJ1-5 | many | TRBV30 | 14